A single sample gave rise to the 18 T cell receptor beta chains below, sequenced in a study of monozygotic twins with cystic fibrosis. Produced via immunoSEQ multiplex PCR; TCRdb's table is partial and in-frame only. Among around 23,000 clones listed, approximately 89% were seen once. The sample taken for sequencing was blood. These receptors were collected from a girl aged 2 to 9 with cystic fibrosis.

The chain couples TRBV15 to TRBJ1-2; D is ambiguous. Germline V gene lookup returns CDR1 LNHNV and CDR2 YYDKDF (reference sequence). Trimming shortened V by 8 bases and J by 8 bases, and 15 bases separated the two germline ends. This CDR3 region has 12 residues. The CDR3 is CATGSGAGGYTF. As DNA, the CDR3 is TGTGCCACCGGATCAGGCGCGGGAGGCTACACCTTC.

The chain carries TRBV11-2 and TRBJ2-7; D gene unclear. CDR1 is SGHAT and CDR2 is FQNNGV in the germline V gene. This CDR3 spans 13 amino acids. Deletions cut 4 bases from V and 3 bases from J, with 10 bases between. CDR3 coding DNA: TGTGCCAGCAGCTGGCAAAGACACTACGAGCAGTACTTC. Its protein is CASSWQRHYEQYF.

The chain recombines TRBV30 with TRBJ1-1; TRBD1 aligns across 10 bases. V was pared by 3 bases and J by 0 bases, with 4 bases of the junction left unmatched. CDR1 is GTSNPN and CDR2 is SVGIG in the germline V gene (reference sequence). This CDR3 has 15 amino acids. The CDR3 loop is CAWSATGGLNTEAFF. CDR3 DNA sequence: TGTGCCTGGAGCGCGACAGGGGGCTTGAACACTGAAGCTTTCTTT.

The chain uses TRBV12-5 and TRBJ1-1; possible D gene TRBD1, 5 bases. The CDR3 length is 14 residues. Trimming cost V 7 bases and J 0 bases, with 12 bases left between them. In germline, CDR1 is LGHNT, CDR2 FRNRAP. The CDR3 spells CASAQDTVNTEAFF. DNA of the CDR3: TGTGCTAGTGCCCAGGACACGGTGAACACTGAAGCTTTCTTT.

This clone appeared a single time. The gene calls are TRBV7-9 and TRBJ2-1, with D possibly matching TRBD2 (6 bases). Trimming removed 3 bases from V and 3 bases from J, with 15 bases in between. The CDR3 consists of 16 residues. CDR1 SEHNR and CDR2 FQNEAQ come from the germline V gene (reference sequence). CDR3 sequence: CASSLGLASRYNEQFF. For the CDR3, the DNA is TGTGCCAGCAGCTTGGGTCTAGCGTCGCGCTACAATGAGCAGTTCTTC.

The V gene is TRBV5-1, the J gene TRBJ2-3, with 15 bases fitting TRBD2. After removal of 0 bases from V and 6 bases from J, the junction contained 5 bases not matched to a gene. Germline V gene lookup returns CDR1 SGHRS and CDR2 YFSETQ. There are 17 residues in the CDR3. This CDR3 reads CASSLVGTSGGSDTQYF. As DNA, the CDR3 is TGCGCCAGCAGCTTGGTCGGGACTAGCGGGGGGTCGGATACGCAGTATTTT.

This chain joins TRBV5-1 and TRBJ2-7; D unresolved. The germline V and J ends were trimmed by 0 bases and 5 bases, with 12 bases remaining between them. Germline V gives CDR1 SGHRS, CDR2 YFSETQ. The CDR3 runs 14 residues. CDR3 residues: CASSLGQSQDEQYF. The CDR3 DNA follows: TGCGCCAGCAGCTTGGGGCAGAGCCAAGACGAGCAGTACTTC.

The rearrangement joins TRBV13 to TRBJ1-1, with D hard to call. This CDR3 spans 14 amino acids. Germline-derived CDR1 and CDR2 are PRHDT and FYEKMQ (reference sequence). Trimming took 0 bases from V and 0 from J, leaving 5 bases between them. DNA of the CDR3: TGTGCCAGCAGCTTAGGGCGGTTGAACACTGAAGCTTTCTTT. This sequence encodes CASSLGRLNTEAFF.

This chain uses TRBV7-2 with TRBJ2-7; D is perhaps TRBD1 (5 bases). Germline CDR1 and CDR2: SGHTA and FQGNSA. Between the trimmed V and J ends, which lost 1 base and 3 bases, there was a span of 13 bases. The CDR3 runs to 15 residues. CDR3 residues: CASSLVVDSYYEQYF. For the CDR3, the DNA is TGTGCCAGCAGCTTAGTGGTCGACAGCTACTACGAGCAGTACTTC.

This sequence joins TRBV10-3 and TRBJ1-1, with D perhaps matching TRBD1 (6 bases). V was clipped by 4 bases and J by 0 bases, with 9 bases between them. The germline CDR1 and CDR2 sequences are ENHRY and SYGVKD. This CDR3 is built from 14 residues. Written as DNA, the CDR3 is TGTGCCATCAGTGTTGGGGGCATGAACACTGAAGCTTTCTTT. It is translated as CAISVGGMNTEAFF.

Regarding this clone: Germline and junction disagree at one end, which may indicate a read error. The chain carries TRBV20-1 and TRBJ2-7, with D perhaps TRBD1 or TRBD2 (5 bases each). The CDR3 spans 10 residues. Per the germline V gene, CDR1 is DFQATT and CDR2 is SNEGSKA (reference sequence). The CDR3 DNA follows: TGCAGTGCCAGAGGGACCAAGCAGTACTTC. Its protein product is CSARGTKQYF.

V gene TRBV7-2 combines with J gene TRBJ2-5; no reliable D call. CDR3 length equals 14 residues. The germline V gene has CDR1 SGHTA and CDR2 FQGNSA. V lost 5 bases to trimming and J lost 3 bases, with 13 bases between them. CDR3 residues: CASSPPSTKETQYF. Written as DNA, the CDR3 is TGTGCCAGCAGCCCTCCCTCTACAAAAGAGACCCAGTACTTC.

The chain uses TRBV11-2 and TRBJ1-1, with D unresolved. Germline CDR1 and CDR2: SGHAT and FQNNGV. V shed 5 bases and J shed 1 base, with 17 bases lying between them. CDR3 length equals 16 residues. CDR3 in amino acids: CASSPPWTEENTEAFF. CDR3 coding DNA: TGTGCCAGCAGCCCACCGTGGACCGAGGAGAACACTGAAGCTTTCTTT.

The genes are TRBV27 and TRBJ2-1, with unresolved D. V was trimmed by 0 bases and J by 7 bases, leaving 7 bases between them. From germline, CDR1 is MNHEY and CDR2 SMNVEV (reference sequence). CDR3 size: 13 residues. CDR3 nucleotide sequence: TGTGCCAGCAGTTTATCGAAGAGGAATGAGCAGTTCTTC. It encodes CASSLSKRNEQFF.

The V and J genes are TRBV9 and TRBJ1-6; possible D gene TRBD1, 5 bases. The CDR3 extends over 16 amino acids. Looked up from germline, CDR1 is SGDLS and CDR2 is YYNGEE. The ends were cut back, 2 bases at V and 7 bases at J, with 16 bases in the middle. The CDR3 DNA sequence: TGTGCCAGCAGCGTTGGGGGGATCAAACCCAATTCACCCCTCCACTTT. This gives the protein CASSVGGIKPNSPLHF.

This clone is a singleton in its sample. This chain links TRBV15 with TRBJ1-5; the D gene is possibly TRBD1 (5 bases). The germline V gene encodes CDR1 LNHNV and CDR2 YYDKDF (reference sequence). The germline V and J ends were trimmed by 0 bases and 2 bases, with 11 bases remaining between them. The CDR3 is 16 residues long. This CDR3 is CATSRERGRGNQPQHF. CDR3 DNA: TGTGCCACCAGCAGAGAAAGAGGCAGGGGCAATCAGCCCCAGCATTTT.

The CDR3, as DNA: TGTGCCAGCAGCAGACTAGCGGGGATCACAGATACGCAGTATTTT. Residues: CASSRLAGITDTQYF. The rearrangement joins TRBV2 to TRBJ2-3, with 11 bases matching TRBD2. The CDR3 is 15 residues long. V was pared by 6 bases and J by 2 bases, with 4 bases of the junction left unmatched. Germline CDR1 SNHLY, CDR2 FYNNEI.

This chain uses TRBV19 with TRBJ1-2; D remains ambiguous. The CDR3 length is 15 residues. CDR1 LNHDA and CDR2 SQIVND come from the germline V gene (reference sequence). V was trimmed by 7 bases and J by 0 bases, leaving 15 bases between them. For the CDR3, the DNA is TGTGCCAGTAACCCCGACACCATCGCTAACTATGGCTACACCTTC. Translation: CASNPDTIANYGYTF.